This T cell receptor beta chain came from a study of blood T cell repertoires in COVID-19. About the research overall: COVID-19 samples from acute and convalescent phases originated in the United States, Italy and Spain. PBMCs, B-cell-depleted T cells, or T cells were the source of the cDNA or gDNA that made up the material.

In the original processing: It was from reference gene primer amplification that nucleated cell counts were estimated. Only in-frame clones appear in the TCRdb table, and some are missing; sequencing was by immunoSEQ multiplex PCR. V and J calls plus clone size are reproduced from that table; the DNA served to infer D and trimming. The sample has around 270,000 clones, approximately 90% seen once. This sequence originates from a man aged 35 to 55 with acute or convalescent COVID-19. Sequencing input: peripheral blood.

The CDR3 is CASRVTDYSNQPQHF. In DNA form, the CDR3 reads TGTGCCAGTAGGGTTACAGATTATAGCAATCAGCCCCAGCATTTT. The rearrangement uses TRBV19 and TRBJ1-5; D gene uncertain. V shed 6 bases and J shed 0 bases, with 12 bases lying between them. The germline V gene has CDR1 LNHDA and CDR2 SQIVND (reference sequence). This CDR3 region has 15 residues.